The 25 T cell receptor beta chains below all came from one sample that was sequenced in a study of identical twins. TCRdb reanalysed the 5' RACE reads using MiXCR and keeps one entry per CDR3 protein. The repertoire holds around 480,000 distinct CDR3 sequences, with approximately 15% as singletons. This same sample was also taken into another study, of yellow fever vaccine responses in identical twins.

Sequencing was performed on CD4+ T cells sorted from blood. These receptors were obtained from a woman aged 18-29 years in good health.

In its sample, this clonotype was seen once. V gene TRBV10-2 combines with J gene TRBJ1-6, with D uncertain. CDR3 length: 13 amino acids. CDR1 and CDR2 (germline): WSHSY, SAAADI. Trimming pared 3 bases from V and 4 bases from J, leaving 4 bases between. The CDR3 region has the DNA TGCGCCAGCAGTGATGGATATAATTCACCCCTCCACTTT. As protein: CASSDGYNSPLHF.

The chain links TRBV5-5 to TRBJ2-5; D is unresolved. Germline V gene data show CDR1 as SGHKS and CDR2 as YYEKEE (reference sequence). Trimming removed 2 bases at V and 3 bases at J, with 8 bases between. CDR3 length: 13 amino acids. This CDR3 reads CASSLGIEETQYF. The CDR3 DNA follows: TGTGCCAGCAGCTTAGGGATTGAAGAGACCCAGTACTTC. Full variable domain (outside the CDR3, taken from reference TRBV5-5 and TRBJ2-5): DAGVTQSPTHLIKTRGQQVTLRCSPISGHKSVSWYQQVLGQGPQFIFQYYEKEERGRGNFPDRFSARQFPNYSSELNVNALLLGDSALYLCASSLGIEETQYFGPGTRLLVL.

Only a few counts were recorded for this clonotype. The V call is TRBV3-1, the J call TRBJ2-2; D possibly corresponds to TRBD2 (7 bases). Trimming pared 8 bases from V and 8 bases from J, leaving 9 bases between. There are 11 residues in the CDR3. Germline values: CDR1 LGHDT, CDR2 YNNKEL (reference sequence). The DNA of the CDR3 is TGTGCCAGCGCGGGGGCAGGGGAGCTGTTTTTT. The encoded protein is CASAGAGELFF.

This clonotype was detected a few times. The rearrangement uses TRBV11-2 and TRBJ2-4, with 7 nucleotides matching TRBD2. The V gene end was trimmed by 6 bases and the J gene end by 5 bases; junction bases not matched to a gene: 7. Germline assignment: CDR1 SGHAT and CDR2 FQNNGV. CDR3 size: 14 residues. For the CDR3, the DNA is TGTGCCAGCAGGTCCACTAGCGCCCAAAACATTCAGTACTTC. Translated, it gives CASRSTSAQNIQYF.

This chain connects TRBV27 to TRBJ2-5, with 11 bases matching TRBD1. The CDR3 is made up of 15 amino acids. The germline gives CDR1 MNHEY, CDR2 SMNVEV (reference sequence). J gave up 4 bases and V 1 base, and 2 bases lay outside the gene matches. CDR3 region: CASSLFGTGGETQYF. In DNA, the CDR3 is TGTGCCAGCAGTTTATTCGGGACAGGGGGAGAGACCCAGTACTTC.

V and J are TRBV6-2 or TRBV6-3 and TRBJ1-1, with D uncertain. CDR3 size: 12 residues. V lost 9 bases and J lost 6, with 14 bases in between. CDR1 is MNHEY, CDR2 SVGEGT, per germline. The CDR3 nucleotides read TGTGCCAGTCGCCAGACTCTCGCTGAAGCTTTCTTT. Translating gives CASRQTLAEAFF.

This clonotype has just a few counts. CDR3 loop: CASSFDRTNTEAFF. The CDR3 bases are TGCGCCAGCAGCTTCGACAGGACGAACACTGAAGCTTTCTTT. The chain links TRBV5-1 to TRBJ1-1; D may be TRBD1 (6 bases). The V gene lost 2 bases and the J gene lost 1 base, with 9 bases spanning the gap. Per the germline V gene, CDR1 is SGHRS and CDR2 is YFSETQ. The CDR3 extends over 14 amino acids.

In this sample, this clonotype turned up many times. This rearrangement joins TRBV12-3 or TRBV12-4 to TRBJ2-6; D unclear. The length of the CDR3 is 14 residues. V gave up 5 bases and J gave up 0 bases, with 5 bases separating them. CDR3 residues: CASSTSSGANVLTF. CDR3 nucleotides: TGTGCCAGCAGTACAAGCTCTGGGGCCAACGTCCTGACTTTC.

The chain uses TRBV20-1 and TRBJ2-3; D is possibly TRBD2 (5 bases). The CDR3 totals 15 residues. Germline V gene sequence: CDR1 DFQATT, CDR2 SNEGSKA (reference sequence). Trimming stripped 3 bases from V and 3 bases from J, with 16 bases between. The CDR3 reads CSASPPRVATDTQYF. In nucleotides, the CDR3 is TGCAGTGCTAGCCCCCCGAGGGTAGCAACAGATACGCAGTATTTT.

This clonotype was seen a few times. J is TRBJ2-2 and V is TRBV6-1; 13 positions agree with TRBD2. CDR1 is MNHNS and CDR2 is SASEGT in the germline V gene. The V gene end was trimmed by 7 bases and the J gene end by 9 bases; junction bases not matched to a gene: 8. This CDR3 is 15 amino acids long. The CDR3 nucleotides are TGTGCCAGCAAAGATACTAGCGGGGGGGCAAGGGAGCTGTTTTTT. Translation: CASKDTSGGARELFF.

This clonotype showed up just a few times. This sequence joins TRBV6-2 or TRBV6-3 and TRBJ2-1, with TRBD2 matching 12 bases. Looked up from germline, CDR1 is MNHEY and CDR2 is SVGEGT. The V segment lost 5 bases and the J segment 2 bases; nucleotides outside the gene matches: 13. This CDR3 spans 19 amino acids. CDR3 bases: TGTGCCAGCAGTAACACTCCACGACTAGCGGGAGAGACCTACAATGAGCAGTTCTTC. Protein sequence: CASSNTPRLAGETYNEQFF.

This clonotype turned up a few times. The rearrangement uses TRBV15 and TRBJ1-2; 10 positions agree with TRBD1. Germline V gene sequence: CDR1 LNHNV, CDR2 YYDKDF (reference sequence). There are 16 residues in the CDR3. The V segment lost 0 bases and the J segment 1 base; nucleotides outside the gene matches: 2. The CDR3 sequence: CATSRERTGGNYGYTF. The DNA for the CDR3 is TGTGCCACCAGCAGAGAGAGGACAGGGGGTAACTATGGCTACACCTTC. Supplemented by reference TRBV15 and TRBJ1-2, the full variable domain reads DAMVIQNPRYQVTQFGKPVTLSCSQTLNHNVMYWYQQKSSQAPKLLFHYYDKDFNNEADTPDNFQSRRPNTSFCFLDIRSPGLGDTAMYLCATSRERTGGNYGYTFGSGTRLTVV.

This clonotype was seen only a few times. This chain joins TRBV6-5 and TRBJ2-1; 9 nucleotides line up with TRBD1. Germline-derived CDR1 and CDR2 are MNHEY and SVGAGI. This CDR3 contains 16 residues. The V gene end was trimmed by 1 base and the J gene end by 9 bases; junction bases not matched to a gene: 10. CDR3 nucleotide sequence: TGTGCCAGCAGTTACTTTACAGGGGGCGGGTTGGGTGAGCAGTTCTTC. Translation: CASSYFTGGGLGEQFF.

This clonotype was recorded a few times. The chain links TRBV25-1 to TRBJ2-1; 8 nucleotides match TRBD2. Germline CDR1 is MGHDK and CDR2 is SYGVNS. This CDR3 is 13 amino acids long. V was pared by 6 bases and J by 10 bases, with 8 bases of the junction left unmatched. This CDR3 reads CASRLTSGGEQFF. Here the CDR3 DNA reads TGTGCCAGCAGATTAACTAGCGGTGGCGAGCAGTTCTTC.

The chain joins TRBV27 to TRBJ2-7; D is ambiguous. V lost 9 bases and J lost 5, with 17 bases in between. CDR1 is MNHEY and CDR2 is SMNVEV in the germline V gene (reference sequence). The CDR3 length is 13 residues. The CDR3 here is CASTSPSSDEQYF. The CDR3 coding sequence is TGTGCCAGTACCTCTCCATCAAGCGACGAGCAGTACTTC.

This clonotype was detected only a few times. This chain links TRBV4-3 with TRBJ2-1, with 11 nucleotides matching TRBD2. The germline CDR1 and CDR2 sequences are LGHNA and YSLEER. J lost 2 bases, V lost 6 bases, and 9 bases had no gene match. The CDR3 length is 17 residues. In DNA, the CDR3 is TGCGCCAGCAGTCCCCGTGGGACTAGCGGACCCTACAATGAGCAGTTCTTC. This translates into CASSPRGTSGPYNEQFF.

This clonotype was counted only a few times. This chain connects TRBV6-1 to TRBJ1-1, with 8 nucleotides matching TRBD1. This CDR3 comprises 16 residues. Unmatched junction bases numbered 12, after V lost 5 bases and J lost 4 bases. Germline values: CDR1 MNHNS, CDR2 SASEGT. The CDR3 protein is CASSPSATGGSTEAFF. The DNA of the CDR3 is TGTGCCAGCAGTCCCTCTGCTACAGGGGGGTCCACTGAAGCTTTCTTT.

The genes are TRBV7-3 and TRBJ2-3, with TRBD1 matching over 11 bases. V lost 0 bases, J lost 4 bases, and 3 bases stayed unmatched. This CDR3 has 16 residues. The V gene's germline CDR1 is SGHTA and CDR2 FQGTGA. The DNA of the CDR3 is TGTGCCAGCAGCTTAACCGTGGGACAGGGGGCAGATACGCAGTATTTT. Its protein product is CASSLTVGQGADTQYF.

This clonotype was seen ten or more times. The chain couples TRBV12-3 or TRBV12-4 to TRBJ2-1; 8 nucleotides match TRBD2. Trimming at V came to 1 base and at J to 4 bases, leaving 9 bases not matched to a gene. There are 17 residues in the CDR3. CDR3 nucleotides: TGTGCCAGCAGTTTAGTACTGCGGGGGGCTAATTACAATGAGCAGTTCTTC. Protein sequence: CASSLVLRGANYNEQFF.

The chain uses TRBV12-3 or TRBV12-4 and TRBJ1-1, with D tentatively TRBD1 (6 bases). The ends were cut back, 3 bases at V and 1 base at J, with 9 bases in the middle. CDR3 size: 14 residues. Here the CDR3 reads CASSFGQKNTEAFF. CDR3 bases: TGTGCCAGCAGTTTTGGACAGAAGAACACTGAAGCTTTCTTT.

This chain uses TRBV20-1 with TRBJ2-7; D is possibly TRBD2 (5 bases). This CDR3 comprises 11 residues. Germline V CDR1 and CDR2: DFQATT, SNEGSKA (reference sequence). Trimming cost V 5 bases and J 7 bases, with 12 bases left between them. CDR3 residues: CSASSKREQYF. The CDR3 DNA follows: TGCAGTGCTTCTTCAAAGCGGGAGCAGTACTTC.

The V gene is TRBV11-2, the J gene TRBJ2-1; possibly TRBD2 for D (5 bases). The CDR3 is made up of 14 amino acids. From germline, CDR1 is SGHAT and CDR2 FQNNGV. Deletions cut 5 bases from V and 8 bases from J, with 16 bases between. The CDR3 spells CASSPPGLRDEQFF. The CDR3 nucleotides are TGTGCCAGCAGCCCGCCGGGGTTGAGGGATGAGCAGTTCTTC.

The V call is TRBV6-1, the J call TRBJ2-2; TRBD1 aligns across 7 bases. The CDR3 extends over 16 amino acids. Looked up from germline, CDR1 is MNHNS and CDR2 is SASEGT. The ends lost 6 bases at V and 4 bases at J; junction bases unmatched: 11. The CDR3 bases are TGTGCCAGCAGCCGTCCTGTCCCAGGGGGCACCGGGGAGCTGTTTTTT. Its protein is CASSRPVPGGTGELFF.

This sequence joins TRBV30 and TRBJ2-1; D is possibly TRBD2 (5 bases). Germline lookup yields CDR1 GTSNPN and CDR2 SVGIG (reference sequence). The V gene lost 2 bases and the J gene lost 8 bases, with 10 bases spanning the gap. There are 12 residues in the CDR3. The CDR3 region is CAWSPTRHEQFF. CDR3 coding DNA: TGTGCCTGGAGTCCCACTAGGCATGAGCAGTTCTTC.

This clonotype has just a few counts. The chain is built from TRBV6-1 and TRBJ2-2; 7 positions agree with TRBD1. CDR1 is MNHNS, CDR2 SASEGT, per germline. The CDR3 spans 14 residues. With 6 bases clipped from V and 6 bases from J, the junction kept 7 bases outside the gene matches. CDR3 bases: TGTGCCAGCAGAACAGGGGAAAGGTCCGGGGAGCTGTTTTTT. Amino acids: CASRTGERSGELFF.